Presented here are 20 T cell receptor beta chains from one specimen sequenced in a study of cytomegalovirus exposure and HLA in healthy donors. The PCR contained 60 Vbeta and 13 Jbeta primers. Clones were sequenced by immunoSEQ multiplex PCR, and TCRdb holds only the in-frame ones, with some missing. The sample consists of around 100,000 clones, just under 75% of them appearing once. Sequencing was done on a sample of PBMCs. All receptors derive from a man aged 50 or older in good health and CMV-seropositive.

The chain joins TRBV29-1 to TRBJ2-7, with TRBD2 as a possible D gene (5 bases). Germline CDR1 is SQVTM and CDR2 is ANQGSEA. CDR3 size: 12 residues. Trimming removed 4 bases at V and 3 bases at J, with 10 bases between. CDR3 residues: CSVGGAGYEQYF. CDR3 DNA sequence: TGCAGCGTTGGAGGTGCGGGCTACGAGCAGTACTTC.

The chain links TRBV7-7 to TRBJ2-1, with 10 positions matching TRBD2. The CDR3 is 14 residues long. V trimming: 4 bases; J trimming: 9 bases; junction bases outside the gene matches: 6. Per germline, CDR1 SSHAT and CDR2 FNYEAQ (reference sequence). The CDR3 sequence is CASSSLSGGGEQFF. CDR3 DNA: TGTGCCAGCAGCTCACTCAGCGGGGGGGGTGAGCAGTTCTTC.

The chain couples TRBV2 to TRBJ2-7; D ambiguous. Deletions cut 7 bases from V and 1 base from J, with 14 bases between. This CDR3 has 14 residues. Germline V gene sequence: CDR1 SNHLY, CDR2 FYNNEI. The chain's CDR3 is CASKRSPESYEQYF. The CDR3 region has the DNA TGTGCCAGCAAGAGGTCCCCGGAGTCCTACGAGCAGTACTTC.

The genes are TRBV2 and TRBJ2-5, with no clear D. The CDR3 consists of 14 residues. The germline gives CDR1 SNHLY, CDR2 FYNNEI. The ends were cut back, 5 bases at V and 1 base at J, with 11 bases in the middle. CDR3 loop: CASSSPGFQETQYF. Written as DNA, the CDR3 is TGTGCCAGCAGTTCACCGGGTTTCCAAGAGACCCAGTACTTC.

The V call is TRBV5-1, the J call TRBJ2-5, with 10 bases that match TRBD1. Germline CDR1 reads SGHRS; CDR2 reads YFSETQ. Trimming removed 4 bases from V and 5 bases from J; junction bases left unmatched: 8. The CDR3 spans 15 residues. The CDR3 here is CASSPGQGVTETQYF. As DNA, the CDR3 is TGCGCCAGCAGCCCCGGACAGGGGGTGACGGAGACCCAGTACTTC.

V usage is TRBV6-5 and J usage is TRBJ1-3, with D maybe TRBD1 (5 bases). V was cut by 6 bases and J by 3 bases, with 15 bases left in between. Per the germline V gene, CDR1 is MNHEY and CDR2 is SVGAGI. This CDR3 comprises 15 residues. The CDR3 sequence is CASRTGRGGGNTIYF. The CDR3 bases are TGTGCCAGCAGGACGGGACGCGGGGGTGGAAACACCATATATTTT.

This clone has a handful of counts. The chain couples TRBV19 to TRBJ1-1, with 11 nucleotides matching TRBD1. The CDR3 extends over 14 amino acids. Losses at the gene ends were 5 bases for V and 5 bases for J; bases not matched to a gene: 4. CDR1 is LNHDA and CDR2 is SQIVND in the germline V gene (reference sequence). CDR3 DNA sequence: TGTGCCAGTAGTCCGGACAGGGGGCGTACTGAAGCTTTCTTT. This gives the protein CASSPDRGRTEAFF.

The chain recombines TRBV4-1 with TRBJ2-2; the match to TRBD2 covers 14 bases. Germline trimming cut 4 bases from V and 5 bases from J; bases unmatched to any gene: 6. Germline values: CDR1 MGHRA, CDR2 YSYEKL. The CDR3 is 17 residues long. The CDR3 loop is CASSPGTSGRGTGELFF. CDR3 bases: TGCGCCAGCAGCCCCGGGACTAGCGGGAGAGGGACCGGGGAGCTGTTTTTT.

This clone has just a few counts. The V gene is TRBV7-3, the J gene TRBJ2-5; D ambiguous. The CDR3 length is 13 residues. The germline V gene encodes CDR1 SGHTA and CDR2 FQGTGA. The V gene lost 2 bases and the J gene lost 0 bases, with 4 bases spanning the gap. Here the CDR3 DNA reads TGTGCCAGCAGCTTACATCACCAAGAGACCCAGTACTTC. Residues: CASSLHHQETQYF.

This chain connects TRBV7-2 to TRBJ1-5, with TRBD1 matching 7 bases. The trim removed 3 bases at V and 7 bases at J, leaving 9 bases unmatched. Germline CDR1 is SGHTA and CDR2 is FQGNSA. The CDR3 has 15 residues. DNA of the CDR3: TGTGCCAGCAGCTTTACAGGGGCTTTAGGGCAGCCCCAGCATTTT. Encoded protein: CASSFTGALGQPQHF.

This clone turned up a few times. The V call is TRBV27, the J call TRBJ1-3; D is possibly TRBD1 (6 bases). Between the trimmed V and J ends, which lost 2 bases and 0 bases, there was a span of 11 bases. Germline V gene sequence: CDR1 MNHEY, CDR2 SMNVEV (reference sequence). The CDR3 covers 16 residues. In DNA form, the CDR3 reads TGTGCCAGCAGTTTAAGGGGGATCGACTCTGGAAACACCATATATTTT. It codes for CASSLRGIDSGNTIYF.

The genes are TRBV7-7 and TRBJ1-5; no clear D. Germline assignment: CDR1 SSHAT and CDR2 FNYEAQ (reference sequence). CDR3 size: 16 residues. Trimming took off 2 bases at V and 0 bases at J, with 11 bases between the two ends. The CDR3 region has the DNA TGTGCCAGCAGCTTAATAGCAGCATATAGCAATCAGCCCCAGCATTTT. Its protein product is CASSLIAAYSNQPQHF.

This rearrangement joins TRBV5-4 to TRBJ2-3, with 8 bases identical to TRBD1. V dropped 3 bases and J dropped 4; count of bases not matched to a gene: 7. This CDR3 region has 15 residues. Germline V gives CDR1 SGHNT, CDR2 YYREEE (reference sequence). DNA of the CDR3: TGTGCCAGCAGCTCCCCAGGGGGCGCCGCAGATACGCAGTATTTT. Its protein is CASSSPGGAADTQYF.

The rearrangement uses TRBV10-2 and TRBJ2-7; a weak D match, TRBD2 (5 bases). Trimming took off 4 bases at V and 1 base at J, with 14 bases between the two ends. This CDR3 spans 15 amino acids. Germline V gives CDR1 WSHSY, CDR2 SAAADI. Here the CDR3 reads CASSVEAVMSYEQYF. CDR3 in DNA: TGCGCCAGCAGTGTAGAAGCGGTTATGTCCTACGAGCAGTACTTC.

This clone was picked up a small number of times. The rearrangement joins TRBV6-6 to TRBJ2-7, with 8 bases that match TRBD1. CDR1 and CDR2 (germline): MNHNY, SVGAGI (reference sequence). This CDR3 has 16 residues. With 7 bases clipped from V and 3 bases from J, the junction kept 14 bases outside the gene matches. The CDR3 protein is CASTYPPGQENYEQYF. The CDR3 nucleotides are TGTGCCAGCACTTATCCACCGGGACAGGAGAACTACGAGCAGTACTTC.

The V call is TRBV19, the J call TRBJ2-7, with D possibly TRBD1 on 5 matching bases. CDR3 length: 11 amino acids. Germline CDR1 and CDR2: LNHDA and SQIVND (reference sequence). V lost 5 bases to trimming and J lost 8 bases, with 10 bases between them. CDR3 sequence (DNA): TGTGCCAGTAGTGGGGCAGGCCAGCAGTACTTC. Translated: CASSGAGQQYF.

This clone was found a few times. This chain uses TRBV9 with TRBJ1-3; 9 bases align to TRBD1. With 4 bases clipped from V and 4 bases from J, the junction kept 9 bases outside the gene matches. The CDR3 contains 16 residues. CDR1 and CDR2 (germline): SGDLS, YYNGEE. The CDR3 bases are TGTGCCAGCAGCCCCGACCCCGGGACAGGGGGAAACACCATATATTTT. Protein: CASSPDPGTGGNTIYF.

The V and J genes are TRBV2 and TRBJ2-4; 8 positions agree with TRBD2. V was pared by 5 bases and J by 10 bases, with 13 bases of the junction left unmatched. Per germline, CDR1 SNHLY and CDR2 FYNNEI. CDR3 size: 15 residues. This CDR3 reads CASSYAGRGLGIQYF. CDR3 in DNA: TGTGCCAGCAGTTACGCCGGGAGGGGGTTAGGGATTCAGTACTTC.

The chain links TRBV29-1 to TRBJ2-7; D is unclear. Trimming cost V 4 bases and J 4 bases, with 11 bases left between them. The CDR3 consists of 12 residues. The germline CDR1 and CDR2 sequences are SQVTM and ANQGSEA. The CDR3, as DNA: TGCAGCGTTGTTCTGTTAGAGTACGAGCAGTACTTC. Amino acids: CSVVLLEYEQYF.

The chain has TRBV6-5 and TRBJ1-3; D possibly corresponds to TRBD1 (6 bases). This CDR3 is built from 11 residues. The germline V gene encodes CDR1 MNHEY and CDR2 SVGAGI. Trimming took 9 bases from V and 7 from J, leaving 10 bases between them. CDR3 loop: CASFRGNTIYF. CDR3 bases: TGTGCCAGTTTTAGGGGGAACACCATATATTTT.